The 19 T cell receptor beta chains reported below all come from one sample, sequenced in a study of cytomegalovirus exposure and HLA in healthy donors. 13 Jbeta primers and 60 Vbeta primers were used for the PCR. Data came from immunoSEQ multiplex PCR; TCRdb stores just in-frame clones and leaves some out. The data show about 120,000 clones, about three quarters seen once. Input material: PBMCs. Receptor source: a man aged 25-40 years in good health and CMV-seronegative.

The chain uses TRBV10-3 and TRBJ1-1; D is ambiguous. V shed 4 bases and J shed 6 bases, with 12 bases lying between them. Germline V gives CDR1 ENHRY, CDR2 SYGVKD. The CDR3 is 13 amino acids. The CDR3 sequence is CAISVAGLAEAFF. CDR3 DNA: TGTGCCATCAGTGTGGCGGGTTTGGCTGAAGCTTTCTTT.

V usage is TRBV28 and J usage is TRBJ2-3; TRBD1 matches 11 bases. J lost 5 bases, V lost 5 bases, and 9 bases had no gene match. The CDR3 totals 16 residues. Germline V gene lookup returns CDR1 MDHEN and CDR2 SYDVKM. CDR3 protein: CASSPYRDRGRDTQYF. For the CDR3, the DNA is TGTGCCAGCAGTCCCTACCGGGACAGGGGGAGAGATACGCAGTATTTT.

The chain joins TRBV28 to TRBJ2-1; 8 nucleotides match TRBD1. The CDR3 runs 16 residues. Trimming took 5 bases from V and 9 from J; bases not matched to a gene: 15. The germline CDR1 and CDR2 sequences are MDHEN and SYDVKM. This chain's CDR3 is CASSPFRQGSYAEQFF. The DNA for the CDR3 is TGTGCCAGCAGTCCCTTTCGACAGGGGTCCTACGCTGAGCAGTTCTTC.

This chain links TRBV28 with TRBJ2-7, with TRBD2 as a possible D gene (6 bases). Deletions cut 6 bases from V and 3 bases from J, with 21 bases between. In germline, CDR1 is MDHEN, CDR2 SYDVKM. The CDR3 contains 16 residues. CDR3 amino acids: CASRPLTGLNVYEQYF. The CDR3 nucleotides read TGTGCCAGCAGGCCACTTACGGGACTCAACGTCTACGAGCAGTACTTC.

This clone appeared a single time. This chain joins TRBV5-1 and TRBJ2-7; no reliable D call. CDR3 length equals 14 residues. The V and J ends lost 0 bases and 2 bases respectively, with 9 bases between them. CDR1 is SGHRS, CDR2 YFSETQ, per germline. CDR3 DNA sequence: TGCGCCAGCAGCTTGGGGCAGAACGCCTACGAGCAGTACTTC. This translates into CASSLGQNAYEQYF. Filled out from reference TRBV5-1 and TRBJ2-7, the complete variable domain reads KAGVTQTPRYLIKTRGQQVTLSCSPISGHRSVSWYQQTPGQGLQFLFEYFSETQRNKGNFPGRFSGRQFSNSRSEMNVSTLELGDSALYLCASSLGQNAYEQYFGPGTRLTVT.

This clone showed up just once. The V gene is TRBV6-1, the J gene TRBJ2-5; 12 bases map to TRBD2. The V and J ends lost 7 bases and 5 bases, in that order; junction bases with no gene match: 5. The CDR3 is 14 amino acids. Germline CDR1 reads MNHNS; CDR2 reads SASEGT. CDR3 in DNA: TGTGCCAGCACCATGACTAGCGGGGGTGAGACCCAGTACTTC. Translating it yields CASTMTSGGETQYF.

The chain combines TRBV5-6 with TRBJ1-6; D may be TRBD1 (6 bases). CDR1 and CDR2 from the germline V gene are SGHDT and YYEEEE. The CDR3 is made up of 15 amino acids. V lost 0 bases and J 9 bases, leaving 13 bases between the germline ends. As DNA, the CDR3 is TGTGCCAGCAGCTTGGCCCGGGACAATGGTTCACCCCTCCACTTT. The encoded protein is CASSLARDNGSPLHF.

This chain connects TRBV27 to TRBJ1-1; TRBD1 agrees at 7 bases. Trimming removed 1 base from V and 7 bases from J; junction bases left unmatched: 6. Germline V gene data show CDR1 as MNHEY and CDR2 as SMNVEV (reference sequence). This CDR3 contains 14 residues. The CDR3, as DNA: TGTGCCAGCAGTTTATTACGACAGGGCGGTGAAGCTTTCTTT. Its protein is CASSLLRQGGEAFF.

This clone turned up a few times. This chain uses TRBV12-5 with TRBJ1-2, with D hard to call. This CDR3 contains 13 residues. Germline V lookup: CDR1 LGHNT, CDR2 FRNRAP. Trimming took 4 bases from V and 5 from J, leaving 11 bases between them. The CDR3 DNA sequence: TGTGCTAGTGGTTCCGGGCGCGGGTATGGCTACACCTTC. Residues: CASGSGRGYGYTF.

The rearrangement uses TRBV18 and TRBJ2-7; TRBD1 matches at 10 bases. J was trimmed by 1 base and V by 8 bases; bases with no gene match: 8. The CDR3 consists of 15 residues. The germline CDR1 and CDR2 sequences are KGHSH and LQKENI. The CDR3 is CASRGQGRISYEQYF. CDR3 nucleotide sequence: TGTGCCAGCAGGGGACAGGGGAGAATATCCTACGAGCAGTACTTC.

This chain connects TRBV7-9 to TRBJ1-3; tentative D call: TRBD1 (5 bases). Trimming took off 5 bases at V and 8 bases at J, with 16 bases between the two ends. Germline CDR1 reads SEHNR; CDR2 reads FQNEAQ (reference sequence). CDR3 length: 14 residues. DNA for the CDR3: TGTGCCAGCAGCGCCGGACTTGGGGGGGACACCATATATTTT. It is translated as CASSAGLGGDTIYF. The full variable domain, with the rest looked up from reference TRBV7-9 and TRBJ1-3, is DTGVSQNPRHKITKRGQNVTFRCDPISEHNRLYWYRQTLGQGPEFLTYFQNEAQLEKSRLLSDRFSAERPKGSFSTLEIQRTEQGDSAMYLCASSAGLGGDTIYFGEGSWLTVV.

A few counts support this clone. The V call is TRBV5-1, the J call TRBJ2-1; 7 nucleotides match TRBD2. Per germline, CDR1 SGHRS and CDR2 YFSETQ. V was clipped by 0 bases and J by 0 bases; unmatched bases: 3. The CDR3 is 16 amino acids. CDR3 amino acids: CASSLVAGTSYNEQFF. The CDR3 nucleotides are TGCGCCAGCAGCTTGGTAGCGGGCACCTCCTACAATGAGCAGTTCTTC.

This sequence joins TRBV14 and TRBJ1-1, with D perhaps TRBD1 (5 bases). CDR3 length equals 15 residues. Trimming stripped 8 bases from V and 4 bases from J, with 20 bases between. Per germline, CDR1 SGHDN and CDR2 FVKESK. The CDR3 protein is CASGPQGLPTTEAFF. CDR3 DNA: TGTGCCAGCGGACCGCAGGGTTTACCAACCACTGAAGCTTTCTTT.

CDR3 nucleotides: TGTGCCAGCTCACTACAGGGTTTCGCAGATACGCAGTATTTT. Protein product: CASSLQGFADTQYF. The V gene is TRBV18, the J gene TRBJ2-3; D perhaps matches TRBD1 (6 bases). Germline CDR1 is KGHSH and CDR2 is LQKENI. V dropped 4 bases and J dropped 4 bases, with 12 bases sitting between them. There are 14 residues in the CDR3.

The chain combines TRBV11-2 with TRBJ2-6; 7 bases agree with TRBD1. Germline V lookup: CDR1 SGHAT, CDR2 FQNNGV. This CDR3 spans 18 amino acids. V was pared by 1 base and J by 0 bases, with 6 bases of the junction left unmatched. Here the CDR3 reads CASSLGYRGSSGANVLTF. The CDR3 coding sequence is TGTGCCAGCAGCTTAGGGTACAGGGGAAGCTCTGGGGCCAACGTCCTGACTTTC.

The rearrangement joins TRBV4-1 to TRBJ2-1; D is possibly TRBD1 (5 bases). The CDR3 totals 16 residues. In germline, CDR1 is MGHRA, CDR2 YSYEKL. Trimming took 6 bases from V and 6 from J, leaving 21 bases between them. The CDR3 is CASSPNTGAFGNEQFF. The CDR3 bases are TGCGCCAGCAGTCCTAATACAGGAGCTTTTGGCAATGAGCAGTTCTTC.

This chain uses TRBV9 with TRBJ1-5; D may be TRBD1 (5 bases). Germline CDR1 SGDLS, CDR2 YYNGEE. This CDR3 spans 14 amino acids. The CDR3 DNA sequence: TGTGCTAGCTGCATATCAGGGAAGAATCAGCCCCAGCATTTT. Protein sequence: CASCISGKNQPQHF.

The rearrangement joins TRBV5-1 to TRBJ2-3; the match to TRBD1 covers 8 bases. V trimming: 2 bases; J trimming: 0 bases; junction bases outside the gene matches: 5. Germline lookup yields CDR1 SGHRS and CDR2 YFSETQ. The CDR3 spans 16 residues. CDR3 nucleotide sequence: TGCGCCAGCAGCTTCGGACAGGGCCTAAGCACAGATACGCAGTATTTT. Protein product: CASSFGQGLSTDTQYF.

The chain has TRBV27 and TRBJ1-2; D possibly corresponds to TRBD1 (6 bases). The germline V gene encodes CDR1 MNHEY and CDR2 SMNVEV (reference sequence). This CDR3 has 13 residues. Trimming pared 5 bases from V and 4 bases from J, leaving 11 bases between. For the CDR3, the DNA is TGTGCCAGCAGTCCAGGGACACCCTATGGCTACACCTTC. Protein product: CASSPGTPYGYTF.